What follows are 32 T cell receptor beta chains derived from one specimen sequenced in a study of blood T cell repertoires in COVID-19. Data came from immunoSEQ multiplex PCR; TCRdb stores just in-frame clones and leaves some out. The sample comprises under 250,000 clones, 82% of which are singletons, and roughly 5.5% rests with the top ten. Material: peripheral blood. These receptors all come from a woman in her 70s with COVID-19, enrolled during active disease.

This clone was detected only once. The genes are TRBV28 and TRBJ2-1, with D tentatively TRBD2 (6 bases). Germline V CDR1 and CDR2: MDHEN, SYDVKM. The germline V and J ends were trimmed by 4 bases and 10 bases, with 23 bases remaining between them. CDR3 size: 16 residues. The CDR3 sequence: CASSSFSQDYGREQFF. In nucleotides, the CDR3 is TGTGCCAGCAGTTCGTTTTCTCAGGACTACGGAAGGGAGCAGTTCTTC.

The rearrangement links TRBV6-6 to TRBJ1-6; 9 positions agree with TRBD1. CDR1 and CDR2 from the germline V gene are MNHNY and SVGAGI (reference sequence). The length of the CDR3 is 15 residues. With 3 bases clipped from V and 5 bases from J, the junction kept 2 bases outside the gene matches. DNA of the CDR3: TGTGCCAGCAGTTATGACAGGGGGGATAATTCACCCCTCCACTTT. It translates to CASSYDRGDNSPLHF.

The rearrangement links TRBV5-1 to TRBJ2-1; D is possibly TRBD2 (5 bases). The germline gives CDR1 SGHRS, CDR2 YFSETQ. The CDR3 runs 17 residues. V lost 1 base, J lost 0 bases, and 14 bases lay in between. This CDR3 reads CASSLTFSASSYNEQFF. In DNA, the CDR3 is TGCGCCAGCAGCTTGACCTTTAGCGCCAGCTCCTACAATGAGCAGTTCTTC.

This chain joins TRBV5-4 and TRBJ2-6; 9 nucleotides agree with TRBD1. The V gene end was trimmed by 3 bases and the J gene end by 4 bases; junction bases not matched to a gene: 8. This CDR3 has 17 residues. Germline V lookup: CDR1 SGHNT, CDR2 YYREEE (reference sequence). The CDR3, as DNA: TGTGCCAGCAGCTCGGGACAGGGCTCGGGCGGGGCCAACGTCCTGACTTTC. It specifies CASSSGQGSGGANVLTF.

The CDR3 sequence is CSASSQGYSNQPQHF. The CDR3 bases are TGCAGTGCTAGTAGTCAGGGTTATAGCAATCAGCCCCAGCATTTT. The chain has TRBV20-1 and TRBJ1-5, with D perhaps matching TRBD1 (5 bases). Trimming took 3 bases from V and 0 from J, leaving 12 bases between them. This CDR3 comprises 15 residues. Germline V gene sequence: CDR1 DFQATT, CDR2 SNEGSKA (reference sequence).

The table lists this clone with a count of one. An end of the junction does not agree with germline; a read error may underlie this. The V gene is TRBV2, the J gene TRBJ1-2; D might be TRBD1 (6 bases). CDR1 is SNHLY and CDR2 is FYNNEI in the germline V gene. CDR3 length equals 12 residues. The CDR3 nucleotides are TGTGCCAGCAGTGAAGGGTTTCGGGGGGCGCGGTTC. This codes for CASSEGFRGARF. The full variable domain, rest sourced from reference TRBV2 and TRBJ1-2, is EPEVTQTPSHQVTQMGQEVILRCVPISNHLYFYWYRQILGQKVEFLVSFYNNEISEKSEIFDDQFSVERPDGSNFTLKIRSTKLEDSAMYFCASSEGFRGARFGSGTRLTVV.

This chain's CDR3 is CATGGMGQIATNEKLFF. The CDR3 DNA sequence: TGTGCCACCGGTGGAATGGGACAGATTGCAACTAATGAAAAACTGTTTTTT. The rearrangement joins TRBV19 to TRBJ1-4, with 7 positions matching TRBD1. The CDR3 loop spans 17 amino acids. V trimming: 10 bases; J trimming: 0 bases; junction bases outside the gene matches: 14. Germline V gives CDR1 LNHDA, CDR2 SQIVND (reference sequence).

V gene TRBV3-1 (or the pseudogene TRBV3-2) combines with J gene TRBJ2-7, with 9 bases lining up with TRBD2. V was pared by 0 bases and J by 4 bases, with 7 bases of the junction left unmatched. Per the germline V gene, CDR1 is LGHDT and CDR2 is YNNKEL (reference sequence). This CDR3 comprises 16 residues. DNA of the CDR3: TGTGCCAGCAGCCAAGATCTGGGACTAGCTCCTTACGAGCAGTACTTC. Encoded protein: CASSQDLGLAPYEQYF.

V is TRBV4-1 and J is TRBJ1-3, with D perhaps TRBD1 (5 bases). The germline gives CDR1 MGHRA, CDR2 YSYEKL. The CDR3 is 16 amino acids. V gave up 1 base and J gave up 2 bases, with 12 bases separating them. The CDR3 nucleotides are TGCGCCAGCAGCCAAGCCAGGGAAGATCCTGGAAACACCATATATTTT. This codes for CASSQAREDPGNTIYF.

This sequence joins TRBV18 and TRBJ1-4; D gene uncertain. The germline V gene has CDR1 KGHSH and CDR2 LQKENI. The CDR3 totals 13 residues. V lost 3 bases and J 7 bases, leaving 9 bases between the germline ends. DNA for the CDR3: TGTGCCAGCTCACCTCTCGGAGGTGAAAAACTGTTTTTT. Protein sequence: CASSPLGGEKLFF. Full variable domain (outside the CDR3, taken from reference TRBV18 and TRBJ1-4): NAGVMQNPRHLVRRRGQEARLRCSPMKGHSHVYWYRQLPEEGLKFMVYLQKENIIDESGMPKERFSAEFPKEGPSILRIQQVVRGDSAAYFCASSPLGGEKLFFGSGTQLSVL.

This clone appeared once. The chain uses TRBV28 and TRBJ1-1; D remains unclear. Germline values: CDR1 MDHEN, CDR2 SYDVKM. There are 13 residues in the CDR3. V was cut by 2 bases and J by 3 bases, with 7 bases left in between. The CDR3, as DNA: TGTGCCAGCAGTTTAGGCTCTTACACTGAAGCTTTCTTT. Translating gives CASSLGSYTEAFF.

A note on this clone: A junction end diverges from the germline sequence, so it may reflect a read error. V is TRBV3-1 (or the pseudogene TRBV3-2) and J is TRBJ1-1; tentative D call: TRBD1 (6 bases). CDR1 and CDR2 (germline): LGHDT, YNNKEL (reference sequence). The CDR3 runs to 11 residues. CDR3 loop: CASSLGSTGTF. DNA of the CDR3: TGTGCCAGCAGCCTGGGGTCCACAGGGACCTTT.

This clone showed up just a few times. V usage is TRBV19 and J usage is TRBJ1-2; 7 positions match TRBD1. The V gene end was trimmed by 5 bases and the J gene end by 4 bases; junction bases not matched to a gene: 10. Germline CDR1 reads LNHDA; CDR2 reads SQIVND (reference sequence). The CDR3 loop spans 15 amino acids. This CDR3 is CASSLRQGERYGYTF. CDR3 DNA: TGTGCCAGTAGTTTAAGACAGGGAGAACGCTATGGCTACACCTTC.

V gene TRBV13 combines with J gene TRBJ2-7, with 14 bases identical to TRBD2. Germline assignment: CDR1 PRHDT and CDR2 FYEKMQ (reference sequence). The CDR3 has 16 amino acids. V was clipped by 4 bases and J by 4 bases; unmatched bases: 6. The CDR3 sequence is CASSSHGTSGSYEQYF. CDR3 DNA: TGTGCCAGCAGCTCCCACGGGACTAGCGGGAGTTACGAGCAGTACTTC.

The chain couples TRBV15 to TRBJ1-6; D remains ambiguous. The CDR3 sequence is 15 residues long. The germline V gene encodes CDR1 LNHNV and CDR2 YYDKDF (reference sequence). V was trimmed by 0 bases and J by 9 bases, leaving 12 bases between them. This chain's CDR3 is CATSRDSAGGSPLHF. The CDR3 DNA reads TGTGCCACCAGCAGAGATAGTGCAGGAGGTTCACCCCTCCACTTT.

V usage is TRBV5-6 and J usage is TRBJ1-5, with D unclear. This CDR3 is built from 14 residues. V gave up 0 bases and J gave up 2 bases, with 6 bases separating them. Germline V gene lookup returns CDR1 SGHDT and CDR2 YYEEEE. CDR3 residues: CASSLAPRNQPQHF. The DNA for the CDR3 is TGTGCCAGCAGCTTGGCTCCCCGCAATCAGCCCCAGCATTTT. The full variable domain, in which reference TRBV5-6 and TRBJ1-5 provide the parts outside the CDR3, is DAGVTQSPTHLIKTRGQQVTLRCSPKSGHDTVSWYQQALGQGPQFIFQYYEEEERQRGNFPDRFSGHQFPNYSSELNVNALLLGDSALYLCASSLAPRNQPQHFGDGTRLSIL.

The chain carries TRBV11-2 and TRBJ1-4; possibly TRBD1 for D (6 bases). The CDR3 loop spans 19 amino acids. Trimming took off 5 bases at V and 0 bases at J, with 22 bases between the two ends. Germline CDR1 and CDR2: SGHAT and FQNNGV. The CDR3 protein is CASSPTGGQIYATNEKLFF. In nucleotides, the CDR3 is TGTGCCAGCAGCCCAACGGGAGGACAGATTTATGCAACTAATGAAAAACTGTTTTTT.

In this sample, this clone turned up once. The rearrangement links TRBV28 to TRBJ1-5; 7 nucleotides agree with TRBD1. Germline loops: CDR1 MDHEN, CDR2 SYDVKM. The CDR3 covers 16 residues. Trimming took 2 bases from V and 2 from J; bases not matched to a gene: 6. CDR3 nucleotide sequence: TGTGCCAGCAGTTTAACAGGGGCCCGAGGCAATCAGCCCCAGCATTTT. Protein: CASSLTGARGNQPQHF.

V is TRBV7-9 and J is TRBJ1-1; D possibly corresponds to TRBD1 (5 bases). The CDR3 covers 12 residues. Germline-derived CDR1 and CDR2 are SEHNR and FQNEAQ (reference sequence). CDR3 in DNA: TGTCGCGGGGGTGCTTGGAACACTGAAGCTTTCTTT. Translated, it gives CRGGAWNTEAFF.

There are a few counts of this clone. The chain is built from TRBV29-1 and TRBJ1-1, with 8 bases aligning to TRBD1. The V gene end was trimmed by 7 bases and the J gene end by 2 bases; junction bases not matched to a gene: 6. Germline CDR1 SQVTM, CDR2 ANQGSEA. The CDR3 has 13 residues. CDR3 sequence reads: CSAGQGINTEAFF. The CDR3 DNA is TGCAGCGCTGGACAGGGCATCAACACTGAAGCTTTCTTT.

The V and J genes are TRBV6-2 or TRBV6-3 and TRBJ2-2; no reliable D call. V gave up 0 bases and J gave up 6 bases, with 8 bases separating them. The CDR3 has 14 amino acids. The germline V gene has CDR1 MNHEY and CDR2 SVGEGT. In nucleotides, the CDR3 is TGTGCCAGCAGTTACTCTCAGGCCCCCGGGGAGCTGTTTTTT. Protein product: CASSYSQAPGELFF.

The rearrangement joins TRBV18 to TRBJ1-1; perhaps TRBD1 as D (6 bases). Between the trimmed V and J ends, which lost 6 bases and 1 base, there was a span of 12 bases. Germline loops: CDR1 KGHSH, CDR2 LQKENI. The CDR3 sequence is 14 residues long. Written as DNA, the CDR3 is TGTGCCAGCTCTAGGGGGGGGTCGAACACTGAAGCTTTCTTT. Translation: CASSRGGSNTEAFF.

This sequence joins TRBV7-2 and TRBJ1-5; a possible D gene is TRBD1 (5 bases). The germline V gene has CDR1 SGHTA and CDR2 FQGNSA. Trimming shortened V by 3 bases and J by 6 bases, and 9 bases separated the two germline ends. There are 13 residues in the CDR3. The CDR3 here is CASSFDSSQPQHF. The CDR3 nucleotides are TGTGCCAGCAGCTTCGACAGTAGTCAGCCCCAGCATTTT.

This sequence joins TRBV18 and TRBJ2-7; 9 bases line up with TRBD1. In germline, CDR1 is KGHSH, CDR2 LQKENI. The CDR3 runs to 14 residues. The ends lost 2 bases at V and 6 bases at J; junction bases unmatched: 5. The CDR3 loop reads CASSPLGQGIEQYF. Here the CDR3 DNA reads TGTGCCAGCTCACCATTGGGACAGGGCATCGAGCAGTACTTC.

The sample holds one count of this clone. The chain has TRBV2 and TRBJ1-6; D is ambiguous. The V end was cut by 7 bases, the J end by 10 bases, with 17 bases between. The germline gives CDR1 SNHLY, CDR2 FYNNEI. The CDR3 is 14 residues long. The CDR3 nucleotides read TGTGCCAGCAACGGTATTCCCCGCGGCTCACCCCTCCACTTT. Its translation is CASNGIPRGSPLHF.

V and J are TRBV11-2 and TRBJ2-1, with 13 bases aligning to TRBD2. CDR3 length: 17 residues. The V segment lost 8 bases and the J segment 1 base; nucleotides outside the gene matches: 8. CDR1 and CDR2 from the germline V gene are SGHAT and FQNNGV. The chain's CDR3 is CASVGLAGVGSYNEQFF. CDR3 nucleotide sequence: TGTGCCAGCGTTGGACTAGCGGGAGTTGGGTCCTACAATGAGCAGTTCTTC.

This clone was seen just once. The CDR3 nucleotides read TGTGCCAGCAGCTCATCAGGGTCCGAGCAGTACTTC. It yields the protein CASSSSGSEQYF. V and J are TRBV7-2 and TRBJ2-7, with D possibly TRBD1 on 5 matching bases. The germline V and J ends were trimmed by 4 bases and 6 bases, with 10 bases remaining between them. Per germline, CDR1 SGHTA and CDR2 FQGNSA. The CDR3 totals 12 residues.

V is TRBV30 and J is TRBJ2-4; 10 positions agree with TRBD1. The CDR3 covers 16 residues. V lost 2 bases and J lost 3; bases outside the gene matches: 7. CDR1 GTSNPN and CDR2 SVGIG come from the germline V gene (reference sequence). The CDR3 sequence is CAWSLGQGVGKNIQYF. Written as DNA, the CDR3 is TGTGCCTGGAGTCTTGGACAGGGGGTGGGCAAAAACATTCAGTACTTC. The full variable domain, completed using reference TRBV30 and TRBJ2-4, is SQTIHQWPATLVQPVGSPLSLECTVEGTSNPNLYWYRQAAGRGLQLLFYSVGIGQISSEVPQNLSASRPQDRQFILSSKKLLLSDSGFYLCAWSLGQGVGKNIQYFGAGTRLSVL.

The chain uses TRBV5-1 and TRBJ2-2; a possible D gene is TRBD2 (5 bases). This CDR3 is 14 amino acids long. V was pared by 2 bases and J by 5 bases, with 10 bases between. Germline CDR1 and CDR2: SGHRS and YFSETQ. The CDR3 nucleotides read TGCGCCAGCAGCTTAAATGAGGGAACCGGGGAGCTGTTTTTT. It is translated as CASSLNEGTGELFF.

The genes are TRBV6-5 and TRBJ2-7; weak D call: TRBD2 (6 bases). This CDR3 is 14 amino acids long. From germline, CDR1 is MNHEY and CDR2 SVGAGI. V was cut by 6 bases and J by 2 bases, with 14 bases left in between. CDR3 residues: CASSRPSVAYEQYF. In nucleotides, the CDR3 is TGTGCCAGCAGCCGACCTAGCGTCGCCTACGAGCAGTACTTC.

The genes are TRBV27 and TRBJ1-6; tentatively, D is TRBD1 (5 bases). The germline V gene encodes CDR1 MNHEY and CDR2 SMNVEV (reference sequence). The V and J ends lost 7 bases and 0 bases respectively, with 22 bases between them. The CDR3 covers 19 residues. CDR3 loop: CASTKGATGSSSYNSPLHF. The CDR3 nucleotides are TGTGCCAGCACCAAAGGGGCGACGGGCAGCAGCTCCTATAATTCACCCCTCCACTTT.

This chain joins TRBV9 and TRBJ2-1; tentative D call: TRBD1 (6 bases). CDR1 and CDR2 from the germline V gene are SGDLS and YYNGEE. The CDR3 sequence is 16 residues long. V lost 3 bases to trimming and J lost 5 bases, with 18 bases between them. This chain's CDR3 is CASSGTGPGFDNEQFF. The DNA of the CDR3 is TGTGCCAGCAGCGGCACAGGGCCTGGGTTCGACAATGAGCAGTTCTTC.